This T cell receptor beta chain is drawn from a study of T cell repertoires in ileal Crohn's disease. The V and J ends lost 0 bases and 3 bases, in that order; junction bases with no gene match: 1. This CDR3 spans 15 amino acids. CDR1 is MNHEY and CDR2 is SVGAGI in the germline V gene. Profiling relied on immunoSEQ multiplex PCR, and the TCRdb table lists in-frame clones only, not all of them. The sample lists 14,000 or so clones, 87% occurring once. Study-wide results and limits: All patients with clonality above 26.8% had endoscopic recurrence.

Turning to this clone: Its antigen is not identified.

The V and J genes are TRBV6-5 and TRBJ1-4, with TRBD1 matching 7 bases. The sequence came from an adult with Crohn's disease. Material for sequencing was ileal tissue. CDR3 protein: CASSYSGQSNEKLFF. CDR3 coding DNA: TGTGCCAGCAGTTACTCGGGACAGTCTAATGAAAAACTGTTTTTT.